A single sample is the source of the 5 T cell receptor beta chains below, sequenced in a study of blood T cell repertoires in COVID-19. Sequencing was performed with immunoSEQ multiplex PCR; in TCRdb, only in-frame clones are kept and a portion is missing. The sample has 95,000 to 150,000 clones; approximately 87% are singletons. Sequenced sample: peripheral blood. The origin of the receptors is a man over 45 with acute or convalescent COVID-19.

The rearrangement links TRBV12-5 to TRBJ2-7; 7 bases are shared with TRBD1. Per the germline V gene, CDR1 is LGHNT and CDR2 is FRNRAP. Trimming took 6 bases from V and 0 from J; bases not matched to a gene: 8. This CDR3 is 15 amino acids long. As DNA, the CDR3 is TGTGCTAGTGGGCTTGGACAGGCGAGCTCCTACGAGCAGTACTTC. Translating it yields CASGLGQASSYEQYF.

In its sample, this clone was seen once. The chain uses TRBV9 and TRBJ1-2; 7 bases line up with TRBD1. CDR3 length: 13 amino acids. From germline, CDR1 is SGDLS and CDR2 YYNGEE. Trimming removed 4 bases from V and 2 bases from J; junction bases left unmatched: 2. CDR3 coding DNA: TGTGCCAGCAGCCGGGACAGCAACTATGGCTACACCTTC. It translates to CASSRDSNYGYTF.

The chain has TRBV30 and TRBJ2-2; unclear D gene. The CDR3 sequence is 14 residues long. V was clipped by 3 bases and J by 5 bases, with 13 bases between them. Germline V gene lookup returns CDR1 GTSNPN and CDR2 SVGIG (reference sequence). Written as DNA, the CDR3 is TGTGCCTGGAGACGCTTACACATGACCGGGGAGCTGTTTTTT. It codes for CAWRRLHMTGELFF.

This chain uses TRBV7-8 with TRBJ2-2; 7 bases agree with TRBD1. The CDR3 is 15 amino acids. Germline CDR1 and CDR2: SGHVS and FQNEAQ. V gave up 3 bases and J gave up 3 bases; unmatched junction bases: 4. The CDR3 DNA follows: TGTGCCAGCAGCTTTGGGACAGAACACACCGGGGAGCTGTTTTTT. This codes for CASSFGTEHTGELFF.

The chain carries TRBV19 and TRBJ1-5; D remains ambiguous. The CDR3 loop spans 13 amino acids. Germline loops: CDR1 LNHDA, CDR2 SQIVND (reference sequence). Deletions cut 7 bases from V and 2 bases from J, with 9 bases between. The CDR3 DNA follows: TGTGCCAGTACCTCTGCAGGCAATCAGCCCCAGCATTTT. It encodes CASTSAGNQPQHF.